These 8 T cell receptor beta chains were sequenced from one sample in a study of CD8+ T cells in alopecia areata. As to treatment: oral pan-JAK inhibitor, 5-10 mg twice daily. Reverse transcribed after extraction, RNA yielded cDNA as the sequencing template. The assay was immunoSEQ multiplex PCR, and TCRdb's table has in-frame clones only and misses some. This sample yields some 190,000 clones, of which about 47% are seen a single time; roughly a tenth belongs to the top ten. The sequences come from CD8+ T cells sorted from blood, collected around week 54, from a patient treated with tofacitinib. These receptors came from a human donor with alopecia areata.

The V call is TRBV7-8, the J call TRBJ1-2, with a tentative D call TRBD1 (5 bases). Trimming cost V 1 base and J 8 bases, with 11 bases left between them. This CDR3 comprises 13 residues. CDR1 and CDR2 from the germline V gene are SGHVS and FQNEAQ. The CDR3 bases are TGTGCCAGCAGCTTAGACAGGACACAAGGCTACACCTTC. As protein: CASSLDRTQGYTF. Full variable domain (remainder filled in from reference TRBV7-8 and TRBJ1-2): GAGVSQSPRYKVAKRGQDVALRCDPISGHVSLFWYQQALGQGPEFLTYFQNEAQLDKSGLPSDRFFAERPEGSVSTLKIQRTQQEDSAVYLCASSLDRTQGYTFGSGTRLTVV.

In its sample, this clone was seen once. The rearrangement links TRBV19 to TRBJ1-5; 9 bases match TRBD1. V was pared by 10 bases and J by 6 bases, with 10 bases of the junction left unmatched. The CDR3 covers 14 residues. CDR1 is LNHDA, CDR2 SQIVND, per germline (reference sequence). CDR3 amino acids: CATLTGTGSQPQHF. CDR3 sequence (DNA): TGTGCCACCCTAACCGGGACAGGGAGTCAGCCCCAGCATTTT.

The chain uses TRBV2 and TRBJ2-5, with D perhaps being TRBD1 or TRBD2 (5 bases each). CDR1 is SNHLY and CDR2 is FYNNEI in the germline V gene. Trimming shortened V by 6 bases and J by 7 bases, and 15 bases separated the two germline ends. CDR3 size: 13 residues. The CDR3 loop is CASRSGTGGTQYF. CDR3 bases: TGTGCCAGCAGATCCGGGACGGGTGGGACCCAGTACTTC.

The chain couples TRBV5-1 to TRBJ2-1; D may be TRBD1 or TRBD2 (6 bases each). Trimming cost V 4 bases and J 8 bases, with 13 bases left between them. This CDR3 comprises 13 residues. Germline CDR1 SGHRS, CDR2 YFSETQ. In DNA form, the CDR3 reads TGCGCCAGCAGCCTATCCGGGGGCCATGAGCAGTTCTTC. It is translated as CASSLSGGHEQFF. The full variable domain, completed using reference TRBV5-1 and TRBJ2-1, is KAGVTQTPRYLIKTRGQQVTLSCSPISGHRSVSWYQQTPGQGLQFLFEYFSETQRNKGNFPGRFSGRQFSNSRSEMNVSTLELGDSALYLCASSLSGGHEQFFGPGTRLTVL.

V is TRBV18 and J is TRBJ1-1; no definite D call. Deletions cut 2 bases from V and 0 bases from J, with 13 bases between. CDR1 is KGHSH, CDR2 LQKENI, per germline. The CDR3 has 16 residues. CDR3 loop: CASSPDRQSMNTEAFF. CDR3 bases: TGTGCCAGCTCACCAGATCGTCAATCCATGAACACTGAAGCTTTCTTT.

CDR3 loop: CSVAPSGGYGEQYF. For the CDR3, the DNA is TGCAGCGTAGCACCTAGCGGGGGGTATGGCGAGCAGTACTTC. The chain employs TRBV29-1 and TRBJ2-7; TRBD2 matches at 11 bases. V was clipped by 6 bases and J by 6 bases; unmatched bases: 10. The CDR3 is 14 amino acids. In germline, CDR1 is SQVTM, CDR2 ANQGSEA.

J is TRBJ1-6 and V is TRBV5-1; D call uncertain. Germline V gives CDR1 SGHRS, CDR2 YFSETQ. The ends were cut back, 1 base at V and 0 bases at J, with 11 bases in the middle. The length of the CDR3 is 17 residues. As DNA, the CDR3 is TGCGCCAGCAGCTTGTGGCAGGAGAGCTCCTATAATTCACCCCTCCACTTT. The encoded protein is CASSLWQESSYNSPLHF.

The chain combines TRBV4-2 with TRBJ1-1, with D possibly being TRBD1 (6 bases). This CDR3 has 13 amino acids. Trimming left V 3 bases short and J 5 bases short, with 10 bases between. CDR1 and CDR2 from the germline V gene are LGHNA and YNFKEQ. The CDR3 DNA is TGTGCCAGCAGCCATTCCAGGGGAACTGAAGCTTTCTTT. Translated: CASSHSRGTEAFF.